The sequence of this TCR beta chain was determined in a study of T cell responses to AZD1222 COVID-19 vaccine. Note on this clone: Its antigen is undetermined.

The protocol was immunoSEQ multiplex PCR, while the TCRdb copy is restricted to in-frame clones and leaves out a portion. The table includes 80,000 to 100,000 clones, 70% to 90% detected once. V lost 6 bases to trimming and J lost 1 base, with 12 bases between them. CDR1 is MNHEY and CDR2 is SVGAGI in the germline V gene. The CDR3 loop spans 14 amino acids. Whole-study findings and limits: Donors were mostly white British, more females; clonal diversity possibly underestimated. There were repertoire samples only from the period after the peak T cell response.

This TCR came from an adult who received the AZD1222 COVID-19 vaccine. The chain employs TRBV6-5 and TRBJ1-1; D is unclear. The source material was peripheral blood, sampled 28 days after the second AZD1222 dose. CDR3 DNA: TGTGCCAGCAGGGCCGCACGGAAGAACACTGAAGCTTTCTTT. Translation: CASRAARKNTEAFF.